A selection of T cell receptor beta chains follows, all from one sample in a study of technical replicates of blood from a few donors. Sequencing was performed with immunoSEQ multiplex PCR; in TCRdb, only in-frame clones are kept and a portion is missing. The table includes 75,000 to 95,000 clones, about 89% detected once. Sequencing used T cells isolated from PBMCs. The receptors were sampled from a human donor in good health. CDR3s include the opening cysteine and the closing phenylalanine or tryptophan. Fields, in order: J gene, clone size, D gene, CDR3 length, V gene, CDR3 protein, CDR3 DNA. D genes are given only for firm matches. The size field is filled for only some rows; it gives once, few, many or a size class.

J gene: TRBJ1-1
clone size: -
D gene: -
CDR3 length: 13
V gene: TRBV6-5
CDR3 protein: CASSYSRGDEAFF
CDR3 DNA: TGTGCCAGCAGTTACTCCCGTGGAGACGAAGCTTTCTTT

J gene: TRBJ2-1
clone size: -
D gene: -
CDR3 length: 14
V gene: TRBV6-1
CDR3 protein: CASSEYTSYNEQFF
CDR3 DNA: TGTGCCAGCAGTGAGTACACAAGTTACAATGAGCAGTTCTTC

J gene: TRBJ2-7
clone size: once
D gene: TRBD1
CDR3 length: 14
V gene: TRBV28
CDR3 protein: CASRFPGGQVEQYF
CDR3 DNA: TGTGCCAGCAGATTCCCAGGGGGCCAGGTCGAGCAGTACTTC

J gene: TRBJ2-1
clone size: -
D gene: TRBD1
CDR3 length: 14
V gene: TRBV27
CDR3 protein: CASSETGAYNEQFF
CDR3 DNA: TGTGCCAGCAGTGAGACAGGGGCCTACAATGAGCAGTTCTTC

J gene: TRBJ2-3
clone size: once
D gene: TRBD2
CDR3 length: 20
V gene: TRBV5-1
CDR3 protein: CASSSTRLAGGPSSTDTQYF
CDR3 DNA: TGCGCCAGCAGCTCAACTAGACTAGCGGGAGGGCCTTCGAGCACAGATACGCAGTATTTT

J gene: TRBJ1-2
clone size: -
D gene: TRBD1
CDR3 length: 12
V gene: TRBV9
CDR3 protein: CASSVAGGGYTF
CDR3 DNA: TGTGCCAGCAGCGTAGCAGGGGGCGGCTACACCTTC

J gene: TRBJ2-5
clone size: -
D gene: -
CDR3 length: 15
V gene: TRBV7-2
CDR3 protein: CASSLSPLVGETQYF
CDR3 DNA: TGTGCCAGCAGCCTTAGCCCACTAGTAGGAGAGACCCAGTACTTC

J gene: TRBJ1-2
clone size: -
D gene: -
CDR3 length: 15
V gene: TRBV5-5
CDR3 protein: CASSSAGSTNYGYTF
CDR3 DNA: TGTGCCAGCAGCTCGGCAGGGTCGACTAACTATGGCTACACCTTC

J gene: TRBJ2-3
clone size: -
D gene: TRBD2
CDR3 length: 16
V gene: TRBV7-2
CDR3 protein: CASSFSGTSTTDTQYF
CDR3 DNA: TGTGCCAGCAGCTTTTCCGGGACTAGCACCACAGATACGCAGTATTTT

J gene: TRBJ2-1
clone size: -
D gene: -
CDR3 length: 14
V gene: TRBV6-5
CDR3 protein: CASSLESSYNEQFF
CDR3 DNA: TGTGCCAGCAGTTTAGAATCCTCCTACAATGAGCAGTTCTTC

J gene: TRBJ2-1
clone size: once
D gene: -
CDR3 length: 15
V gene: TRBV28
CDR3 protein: CASSLLKLAPHEQFF
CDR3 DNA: TGTGCCAGCAGTTTATTGAAACTAGCTCCCCATGAGCAGTTCTTC

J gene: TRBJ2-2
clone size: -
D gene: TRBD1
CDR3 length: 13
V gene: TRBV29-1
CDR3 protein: CSAGTGNTGELFF
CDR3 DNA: TGCAGCGCGGGGACAGGGAACACCGGGGAGCTGTTTTTT

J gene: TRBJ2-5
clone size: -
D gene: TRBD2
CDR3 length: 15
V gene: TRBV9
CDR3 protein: CASSGSGLPQETQYF
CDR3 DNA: TGTGCCAGCAGCGGATCGGGACTACCTCAAGAGACCCAGTACTTC

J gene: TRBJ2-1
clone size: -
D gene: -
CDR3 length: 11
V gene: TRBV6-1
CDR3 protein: CASSFRDEQFF
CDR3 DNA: TGTGCCAGCAGTTTCAGGGATGAGCAGTTCTTC

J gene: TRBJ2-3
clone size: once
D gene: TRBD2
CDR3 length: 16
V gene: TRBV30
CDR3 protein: CAWSHTSGSQADTQYF
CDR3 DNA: TGTGCCTGGAGCCATACTAGCGGGAGTCAGGCAGATACGCAGTATTTT

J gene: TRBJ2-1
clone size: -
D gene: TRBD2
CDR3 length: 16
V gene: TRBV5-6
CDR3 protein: CASSLALAGAGGEQFF
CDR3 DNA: TGTGCCAGCAGCTTGGCACTAGCGGGAGCGGGGGGTGAGCAGTTCTTC

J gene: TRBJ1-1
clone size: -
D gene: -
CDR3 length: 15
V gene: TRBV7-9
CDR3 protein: CASSLVSQTNTEAFF
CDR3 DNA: TGTGCCAGCAGCTTAGTTTCCCAGACTAACACTGAAGCTTTCTTT

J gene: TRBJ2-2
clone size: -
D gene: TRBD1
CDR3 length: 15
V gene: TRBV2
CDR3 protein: CASSVGQLNTGELFF
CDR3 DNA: TGTGCCAGCAGCGTGGGACAGCTCAACACCGGGGAGCTGTTTTTT

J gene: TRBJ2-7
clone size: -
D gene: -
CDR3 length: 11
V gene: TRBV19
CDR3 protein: CASSTIYEQYF
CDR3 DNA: TGTGCCAGTAGTACAATCTACGAGCAGTACTTC

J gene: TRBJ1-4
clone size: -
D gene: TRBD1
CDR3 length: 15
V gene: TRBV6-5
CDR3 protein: CASRLQGATNEKLFF
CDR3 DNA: TGTGCCAGCAGATTACAGGGGGCAACTAATGAAAAACTGTTTTTT

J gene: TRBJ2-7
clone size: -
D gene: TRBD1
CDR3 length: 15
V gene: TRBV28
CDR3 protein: CASSFVRDRLYEQYF
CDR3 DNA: TGTGCCAGCAGTTTCGTCCGGGACAGGCTATACGAGCAGTACTTC

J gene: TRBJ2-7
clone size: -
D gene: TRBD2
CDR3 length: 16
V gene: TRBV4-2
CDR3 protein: CASSRETGTSQYEQYF
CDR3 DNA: TGTGCCAGCAGCCGAGAAACCGGGACTAGCCAGTACGAGCAGTACTTC

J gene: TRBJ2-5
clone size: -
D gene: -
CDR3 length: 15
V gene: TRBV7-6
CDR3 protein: CASSPRGSSLETQYF
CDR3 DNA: TGTGCCAGCAGCCCCCGTGGGTCTAGCTTAGAGACCCAGTACTTC

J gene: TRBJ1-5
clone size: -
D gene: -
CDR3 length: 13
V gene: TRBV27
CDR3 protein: CASSFRLDQPQHF
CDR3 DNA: TGTGCCAGCAGTTTTCGGCTAGATCAGCCCCAGCATTTT

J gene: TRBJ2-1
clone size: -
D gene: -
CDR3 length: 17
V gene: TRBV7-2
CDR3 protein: CASSSWRGVPQYNEQFF
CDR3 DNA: TGTGCCAGCAGCTCCTGGAGGGGAGTACCCCAATACAATGAGCAGTTCTTC

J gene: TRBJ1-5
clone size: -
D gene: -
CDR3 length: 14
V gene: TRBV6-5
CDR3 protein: CASSFRQTNQPQHF
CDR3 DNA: TGTGCCAGCAGTTTTAGACAGACTAATCAGCCCCAGCATTTT

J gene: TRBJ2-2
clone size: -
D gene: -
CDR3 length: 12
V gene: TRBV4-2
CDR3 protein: CASSQEGGELFF
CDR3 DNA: TGTGCCAGCAGCCAGGAGGGCGGGGAGCTGTTTTTT

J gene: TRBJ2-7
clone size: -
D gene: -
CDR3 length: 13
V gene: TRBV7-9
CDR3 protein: CASSPRTRNEQYF
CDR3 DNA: TGTGCCAGCAGCCCCAGAACAAGAAACGAGCAGTACTTC